The TCR beta chain described here comes from a study of blood T cells in healthy people across ages. General study points: Per million T cells, TCR beta diversity dropped about linearly as age rose. Donor CMV status was unknown, possibly confounding expanded clonotype changes.

Alongside a J-beta primer mix, a sample-barcoded 5' primer served in a second PCR lasting about 6 to 11 cycles. TCRdb reprocessed the 5' RACE reads via MiXCR and lists one record per CDR3 protein. Here the sample spans 1.5 million to 2 million distinct CDR3 sequences, about two fifths being singletons. On this clonotype itself: Its antigen is unidentified.

Looked up from germline, CDR1 is LGHDT and CDR2 is YNNKEL (reference sequence). The CDR3 sequence is 15 residues long. The V and J ends lost 4 bases and 3 bases, in that order; junction bases with no gene match: 7. Extraction yielded at least 6 micrograms of total RNA per sample. J is TRBJ1-1 and V is TRBV3-1; TRBD1 agrees at 8 bases. Sequencing used blood. This clonotype was sampled from a human donor in good health. The CDR3 nucleotides are TGTGCCAGCAGCCTGCAGGGGGCTGCGGACACTGAAGCTTTCTTT. This translates into CASSLQGAADTEAFF.